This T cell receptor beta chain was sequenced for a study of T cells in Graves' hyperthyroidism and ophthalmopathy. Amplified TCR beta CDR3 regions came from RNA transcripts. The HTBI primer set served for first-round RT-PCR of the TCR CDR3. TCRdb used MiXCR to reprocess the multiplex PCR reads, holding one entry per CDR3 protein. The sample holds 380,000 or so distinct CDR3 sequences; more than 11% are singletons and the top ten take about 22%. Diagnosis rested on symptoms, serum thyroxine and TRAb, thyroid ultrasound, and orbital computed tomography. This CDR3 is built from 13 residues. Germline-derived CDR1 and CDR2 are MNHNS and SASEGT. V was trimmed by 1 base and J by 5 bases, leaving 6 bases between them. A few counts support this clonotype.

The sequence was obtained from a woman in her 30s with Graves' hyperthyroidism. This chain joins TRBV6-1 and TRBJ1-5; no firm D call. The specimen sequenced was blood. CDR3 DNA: TGTGCCAGCAGTGAAGTTCTGGATCAGCCCCAGCATTTT. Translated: CASSEVLDQPQHF.